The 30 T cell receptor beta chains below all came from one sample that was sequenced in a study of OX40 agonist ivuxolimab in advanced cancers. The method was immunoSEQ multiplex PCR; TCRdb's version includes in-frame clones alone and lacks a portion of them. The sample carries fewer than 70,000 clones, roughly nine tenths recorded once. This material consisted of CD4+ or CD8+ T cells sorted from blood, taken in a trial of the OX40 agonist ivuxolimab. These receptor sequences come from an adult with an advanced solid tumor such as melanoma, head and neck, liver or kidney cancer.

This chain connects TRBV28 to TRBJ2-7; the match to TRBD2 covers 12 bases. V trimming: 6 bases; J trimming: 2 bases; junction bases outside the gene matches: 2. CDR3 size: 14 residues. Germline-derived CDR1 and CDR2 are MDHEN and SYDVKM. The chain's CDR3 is CASRLAGGTYEQYF. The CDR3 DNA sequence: TGTGCCAGCAGGCTAGCGGGAGGGACCTACGAGCAGTACTTC.

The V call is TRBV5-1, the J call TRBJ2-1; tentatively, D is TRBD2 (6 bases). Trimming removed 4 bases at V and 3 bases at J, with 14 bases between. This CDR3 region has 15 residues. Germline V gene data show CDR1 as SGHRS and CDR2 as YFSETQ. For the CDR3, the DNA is TGCGCCAGCAGCACCACAGCGGACTACTACAATGAGCAGTTCTTC. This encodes CASSTTADYYNEQFF.

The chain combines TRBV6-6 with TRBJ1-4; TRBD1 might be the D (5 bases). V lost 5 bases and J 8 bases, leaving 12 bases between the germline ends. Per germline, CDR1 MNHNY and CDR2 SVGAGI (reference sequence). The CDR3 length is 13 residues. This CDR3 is CASSVGQSEKLFF. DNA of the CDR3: TGTGCCAGCAGTGTCGGACAATCCGAAAAACTGTTTTTT.

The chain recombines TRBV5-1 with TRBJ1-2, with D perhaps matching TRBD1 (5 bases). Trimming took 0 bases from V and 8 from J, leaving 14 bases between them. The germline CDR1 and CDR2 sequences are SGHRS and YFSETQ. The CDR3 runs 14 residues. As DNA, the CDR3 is TGCGCCAGCAGCTTGGCCGAGGGGCGCGGAGGCTACACCTTC. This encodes CASSLAEGRGGYTF.

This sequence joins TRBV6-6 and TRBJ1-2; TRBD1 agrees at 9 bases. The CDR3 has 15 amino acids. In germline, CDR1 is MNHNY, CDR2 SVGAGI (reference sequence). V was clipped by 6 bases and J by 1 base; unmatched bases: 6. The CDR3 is CASRGTGIINYGYTF. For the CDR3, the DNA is TGTGCCAGCAGGGGGACAGGGATTATTAACTATGGCTACACCTTC.

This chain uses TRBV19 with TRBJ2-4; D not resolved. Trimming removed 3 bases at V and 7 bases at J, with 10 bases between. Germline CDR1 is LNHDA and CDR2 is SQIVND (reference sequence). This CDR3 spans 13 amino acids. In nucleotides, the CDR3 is TGTGCCAGTAGTATGGCCAGAATGAACATTCAGTACTTC. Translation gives CASSMARMNIQYF. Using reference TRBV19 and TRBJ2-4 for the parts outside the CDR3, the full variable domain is DGGITQSPKYLFRKEGQNVTLSCEQNLNHDAMYWYRQDPGQGLRLIYYSQIVNDFQKGDIAEGYSVSREKKESFPLTVTSAQKNPTAFYLCASSMARMNIQYFGAGTRLSVL.

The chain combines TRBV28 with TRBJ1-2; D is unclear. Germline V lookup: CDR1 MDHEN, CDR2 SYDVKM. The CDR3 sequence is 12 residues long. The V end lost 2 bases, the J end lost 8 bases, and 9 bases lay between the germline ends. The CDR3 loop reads CASSLDLRGYTF. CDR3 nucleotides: TGTGCCAGCAGTTTAGACTTGCGAGGCTACACCTTC.

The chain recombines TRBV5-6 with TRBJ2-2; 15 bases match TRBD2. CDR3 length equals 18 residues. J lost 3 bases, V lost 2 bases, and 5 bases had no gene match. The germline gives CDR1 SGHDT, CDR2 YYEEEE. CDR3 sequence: CASSFRTSGRADTGELFF. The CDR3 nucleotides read TGTGCCAGCAGCTTTCGGACTAGCGGGAGGGCCGACACCGGGGAGCTGTTTTTT.

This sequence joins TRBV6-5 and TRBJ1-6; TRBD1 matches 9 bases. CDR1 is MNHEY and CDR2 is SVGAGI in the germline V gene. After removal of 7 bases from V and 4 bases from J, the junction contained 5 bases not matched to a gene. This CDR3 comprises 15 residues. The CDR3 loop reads CASNPQGAYNSPLHF. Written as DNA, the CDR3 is TGTGCCAGCAACCCACAGGGGGCTTATAATTCACCCCTCCACTTT.

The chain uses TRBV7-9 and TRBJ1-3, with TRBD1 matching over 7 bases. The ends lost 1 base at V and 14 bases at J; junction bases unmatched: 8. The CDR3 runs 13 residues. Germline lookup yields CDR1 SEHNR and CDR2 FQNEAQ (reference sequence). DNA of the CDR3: TGTGCCAGCAGCTTAGGACAGGGTTATCCGCTATATTTT. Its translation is CASSLGQGYPLYF.

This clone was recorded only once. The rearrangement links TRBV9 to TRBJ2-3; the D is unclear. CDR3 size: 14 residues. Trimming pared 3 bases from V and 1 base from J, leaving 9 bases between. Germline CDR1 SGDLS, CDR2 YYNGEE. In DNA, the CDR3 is TGTGCCAGCAGCGAGGCCCTTGGCACAGATACGCAGTATTTT. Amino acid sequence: CASSEALGTDTQYF. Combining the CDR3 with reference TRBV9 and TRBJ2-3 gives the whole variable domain DSGVTQTPKHLITATGQRVTLRCSPRSGDLSVYWYQQSLDQGLQFLIQYYNGEERAKGNILERFSAQQFPDLHSELNLSSLELGDSALYFCASSEALGTDTQYFGPGTRLTVL.

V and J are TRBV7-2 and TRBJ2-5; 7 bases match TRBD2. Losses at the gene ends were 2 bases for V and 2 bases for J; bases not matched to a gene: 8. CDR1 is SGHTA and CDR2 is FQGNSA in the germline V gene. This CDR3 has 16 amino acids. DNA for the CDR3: TGTGCCAGCAGCTTATACCTTGGGGGGGGGCAAGAGACCCAGTACTTC. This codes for CASSLYLGGGQETQYF.

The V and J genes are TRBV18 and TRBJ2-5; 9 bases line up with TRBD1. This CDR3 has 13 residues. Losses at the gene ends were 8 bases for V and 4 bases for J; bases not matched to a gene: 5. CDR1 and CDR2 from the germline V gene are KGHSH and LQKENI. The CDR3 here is CASTIQGAETQYF. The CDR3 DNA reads TGTGCCAGCACAATACAGGGGGCAGAGACCCAGTACTTC.

CDR3 sequence reads: CASSPGTGSAEQYF. The CDR3 DNA reads as TGCGCCAGCAGTCCCGGGACAGGGTCGGCCGAGCAGTACTTC. The chain couples TRBV10-1 to TRBJ2-7; TRBD1 matches 9 bases. The CDR3 is 14 residues long. The germline CDR1 and CDR2 sequences are WNHNN and SYGVQD (reference sequence). V gave up 5 bases and J gave up 6 bases; unmatched junction bases: 8.

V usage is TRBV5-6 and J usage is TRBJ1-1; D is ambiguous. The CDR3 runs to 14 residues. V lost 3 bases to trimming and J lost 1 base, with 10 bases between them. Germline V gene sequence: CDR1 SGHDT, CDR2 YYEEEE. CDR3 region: CASSSTGKNTEAFF. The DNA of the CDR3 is TGTGCCAGCAGCTCAACCGGGAAGAACACTGAAGCTTTCTTT.

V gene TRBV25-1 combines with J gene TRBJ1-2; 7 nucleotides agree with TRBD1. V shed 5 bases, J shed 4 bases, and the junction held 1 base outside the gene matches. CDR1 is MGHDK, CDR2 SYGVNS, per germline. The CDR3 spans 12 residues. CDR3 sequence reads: CASSPGGYGYTF. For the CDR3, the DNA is TGTGCCAGCAGTCCAGGGGGCTATGGCTACACCTTC.

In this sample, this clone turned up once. CDR3 sequence (DNA): TGTGCCAGCAGCCCCTACACAGATACGCAGTATTTT. Residues: CASSPYTDTQYF. V usage is TRBV9 and J usage is TRBJ2-3; D is uncertain. With 4 bases removed from V and 2 bases from J, the gap between germline ends came to 5 bases. The CDR3 runs 12 residues. In germline, CDR1 is SGDLS, CDR2 YYNGEE.

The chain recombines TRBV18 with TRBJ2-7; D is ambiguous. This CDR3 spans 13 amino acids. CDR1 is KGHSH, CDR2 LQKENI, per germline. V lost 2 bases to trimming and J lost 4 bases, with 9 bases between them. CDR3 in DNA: TGTGCCAGCTCACCAAGCCCAGAGTACGAGCAGTACTTC. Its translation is CASSPSPEYEQYF.

The CDR3 loop reads CASSLAGGDTEAFF. In nucleotides, the CDR3 is TGCGCCAGCAGCTTGGCGGGAGGGGACACTGAAGCTTTCTTT. The rearrangement joins TRBV5-1 to TRBJ1-1, with a weak D call TRBD1 (5 bases). Germline values: CDR1 SGHRS, CDR2 YFSETQ. V shed 0 bases and J shed 3 bases, with 9 bases lying between them. The CDR3 is made up of 14 amino acids.

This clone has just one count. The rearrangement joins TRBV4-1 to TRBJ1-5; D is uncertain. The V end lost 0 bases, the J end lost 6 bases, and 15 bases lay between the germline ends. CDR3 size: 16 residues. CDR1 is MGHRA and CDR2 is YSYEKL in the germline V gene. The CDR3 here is CASSQDSPHVGQPQHF. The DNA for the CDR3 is TGCGCCAGCAGCCAAGATTCCCCCCACGTGGGTCAGCCCCAGCATTTT.

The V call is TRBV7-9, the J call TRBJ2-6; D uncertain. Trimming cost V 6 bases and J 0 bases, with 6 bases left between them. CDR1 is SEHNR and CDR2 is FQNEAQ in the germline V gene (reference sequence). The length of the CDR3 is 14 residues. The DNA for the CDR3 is TGTGCCAGCAGAGCGAACTCTGGGGCCAACGTCCTGACTTTC. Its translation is CASRANSGANVLTF. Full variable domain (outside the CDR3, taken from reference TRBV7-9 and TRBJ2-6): DTGVSQNPRHKITKRGQNVTFRCDPISEHNRLYWYRQTLGQGPEFLTYFQNEAQLEKSRLLSDRFSAERPKGSFSTLEIQRTEQGDSAMYLCASRANSGANVLTFGAGSRLTVL.

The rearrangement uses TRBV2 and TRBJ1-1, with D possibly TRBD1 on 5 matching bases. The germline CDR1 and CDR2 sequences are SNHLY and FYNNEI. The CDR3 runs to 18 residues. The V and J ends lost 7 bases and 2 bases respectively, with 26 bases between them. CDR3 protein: CASKKTQESLIINTEAFF. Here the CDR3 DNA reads TGTGCCAGCAAAAAAACACAGGAGTCGTTGATTATAAACACTGAAGCTTTCTTT. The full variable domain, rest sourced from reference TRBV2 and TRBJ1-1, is EPEVTQTPSHQVTQMGQEVILRCVPISNHLYFYWYRQILGQKVEFLVSFYNNEISEKSEIFDDQFSVERPDGSNFTLKIRSTKLEDSAMYFCASKKTQESLIINTEAFFGQGTRLTVV.

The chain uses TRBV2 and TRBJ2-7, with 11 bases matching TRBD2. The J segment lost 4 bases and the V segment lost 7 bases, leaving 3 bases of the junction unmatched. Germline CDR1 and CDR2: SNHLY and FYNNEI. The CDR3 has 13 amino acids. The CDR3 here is CASTASGRYEQYF. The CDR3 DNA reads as TGTGCCAGCACAGCTAGCGGGAGGTACGAGCAGTACTTC.

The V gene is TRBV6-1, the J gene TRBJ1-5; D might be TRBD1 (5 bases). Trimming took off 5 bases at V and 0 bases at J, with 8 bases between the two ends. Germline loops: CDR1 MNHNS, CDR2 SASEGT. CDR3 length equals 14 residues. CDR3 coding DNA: TGTGCCAGCAGTACACAGGATAGCAATCAGCCCCAGCATTTT. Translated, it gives CASSTQDSNQPQHF.

CDR3 loop: CASQTGGVVYEQYF. CDR3 sequence (DNA): TGCGCCAGCCAAACGGGTGGGGTCGTCTACGAGCAGTACTTC. The gene calls are TRBV5-1 and TRBJ2-7; D not resolved. The CDR3 contains 14 residues. Trimming took off 7 bases at V and 3 bases at J, with 17 bases between the two ends. Germline CDR1 SGHRS, CDR2 YFSETQ.

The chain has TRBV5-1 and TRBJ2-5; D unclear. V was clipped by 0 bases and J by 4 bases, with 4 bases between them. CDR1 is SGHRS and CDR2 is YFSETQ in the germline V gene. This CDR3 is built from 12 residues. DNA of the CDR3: TGCGCCAGCAGCTTGGGGCGAGAGACCCAGTACTTC. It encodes CASSLGRETQYF.

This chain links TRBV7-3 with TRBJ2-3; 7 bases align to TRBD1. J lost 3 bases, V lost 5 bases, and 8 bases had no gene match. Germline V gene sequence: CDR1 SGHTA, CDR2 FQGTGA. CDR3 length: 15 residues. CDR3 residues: CASSPGQRRTDTQYF. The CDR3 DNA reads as TGTGCCAGCAGCCCGGGACAGCGTCGGACAGATACGCAGTATTTT.

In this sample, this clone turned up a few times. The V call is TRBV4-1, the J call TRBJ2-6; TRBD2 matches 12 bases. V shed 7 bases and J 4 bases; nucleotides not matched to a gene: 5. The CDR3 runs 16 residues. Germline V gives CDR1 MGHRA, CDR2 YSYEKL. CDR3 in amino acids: CASTPSGGEGANVLTF. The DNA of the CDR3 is TGCGCCAGCACCCCTAGCGGGGGGGAGGGGGCCAACGTCCTGACTTTC.

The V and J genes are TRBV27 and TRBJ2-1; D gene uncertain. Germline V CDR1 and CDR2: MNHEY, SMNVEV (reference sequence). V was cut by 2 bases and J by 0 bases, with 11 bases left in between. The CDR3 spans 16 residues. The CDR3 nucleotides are TGTGCCAGCAGTTTAGACTGGATGAGCTCCTACAATGAGCAGTTCTTC. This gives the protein CASSLDWMSSYNEQFF.

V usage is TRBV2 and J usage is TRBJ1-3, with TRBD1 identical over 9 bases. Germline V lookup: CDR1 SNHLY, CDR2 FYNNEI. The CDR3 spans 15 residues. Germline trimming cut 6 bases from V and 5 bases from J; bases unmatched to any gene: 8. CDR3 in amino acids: CASRTDRGERNTIYF. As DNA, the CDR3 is TGTGCCAGCAGGACGGACAGGGGCGAAAGAAACACCATATATTTT.